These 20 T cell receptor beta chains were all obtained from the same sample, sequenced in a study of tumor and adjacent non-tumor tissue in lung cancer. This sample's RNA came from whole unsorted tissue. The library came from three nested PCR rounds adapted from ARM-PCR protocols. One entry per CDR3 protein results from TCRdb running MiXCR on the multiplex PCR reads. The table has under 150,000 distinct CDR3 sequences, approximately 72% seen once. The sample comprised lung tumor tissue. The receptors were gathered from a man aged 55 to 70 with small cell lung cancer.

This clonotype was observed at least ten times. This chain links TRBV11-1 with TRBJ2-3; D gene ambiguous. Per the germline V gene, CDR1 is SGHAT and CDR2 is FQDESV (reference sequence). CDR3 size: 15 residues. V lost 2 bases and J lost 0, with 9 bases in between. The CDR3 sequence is CASSLTSDSTDTQYF. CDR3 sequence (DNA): TGTGCCAGCAGCTTAACCAGCGATAGCACAGATACGCAGTATTTT.

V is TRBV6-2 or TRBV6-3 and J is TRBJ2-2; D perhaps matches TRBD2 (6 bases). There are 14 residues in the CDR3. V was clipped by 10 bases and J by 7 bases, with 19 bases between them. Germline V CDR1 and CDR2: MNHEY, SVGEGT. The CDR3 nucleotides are TGTGCCACCTGGAGACTAGTTCCCAACGGGGAGCTGTTTTTT. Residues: CATWRLVPNGELFF.

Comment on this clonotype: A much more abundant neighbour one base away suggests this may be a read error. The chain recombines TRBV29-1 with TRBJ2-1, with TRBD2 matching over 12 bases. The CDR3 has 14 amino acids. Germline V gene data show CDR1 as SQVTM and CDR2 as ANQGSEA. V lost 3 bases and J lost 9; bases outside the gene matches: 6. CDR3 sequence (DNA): TGCAGCGTTGAGACTAGCGGGAGTTGGAGTGAGCAGTTCTTC. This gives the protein CSVETSGSWSEQFF.

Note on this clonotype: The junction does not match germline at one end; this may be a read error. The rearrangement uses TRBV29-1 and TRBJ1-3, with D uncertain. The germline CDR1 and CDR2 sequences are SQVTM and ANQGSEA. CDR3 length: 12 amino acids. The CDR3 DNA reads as TGCGGCGTTGGGGAGTCTGGAAACACCATATATTTT. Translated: CGVGESGNTIYF.

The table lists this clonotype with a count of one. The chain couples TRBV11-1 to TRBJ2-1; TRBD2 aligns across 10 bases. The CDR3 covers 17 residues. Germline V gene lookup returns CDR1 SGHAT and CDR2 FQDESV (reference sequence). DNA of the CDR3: TGTTCAAGCAGCCCTAGGCCAGGGCTAGCGGGAGTCGGGGAGCAGTTCTTC. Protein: CSSSPRPGLAGVGEQFF.

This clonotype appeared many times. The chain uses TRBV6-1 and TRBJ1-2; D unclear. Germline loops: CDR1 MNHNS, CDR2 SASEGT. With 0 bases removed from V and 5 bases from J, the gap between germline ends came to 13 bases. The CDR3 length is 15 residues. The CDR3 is CASSEALGIKYGYTF. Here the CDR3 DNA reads TGTGCCAGCAGTGAAGCGCTCGGCATCAAGTATGGCTACACCTTC.

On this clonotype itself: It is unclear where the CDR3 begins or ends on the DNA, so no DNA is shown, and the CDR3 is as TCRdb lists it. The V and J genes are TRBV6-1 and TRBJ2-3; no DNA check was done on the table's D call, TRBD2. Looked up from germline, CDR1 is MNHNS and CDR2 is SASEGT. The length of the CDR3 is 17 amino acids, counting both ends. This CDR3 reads CASSESLAGVGTGTHYF.

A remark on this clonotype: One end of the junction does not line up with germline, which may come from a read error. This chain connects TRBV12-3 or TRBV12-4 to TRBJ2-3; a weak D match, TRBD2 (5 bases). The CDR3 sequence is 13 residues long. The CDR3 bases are TGTGCTAGCAGAGAGGGCGTCACATATACGCAGTATTTT. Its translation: CASREGVTYTQYF.

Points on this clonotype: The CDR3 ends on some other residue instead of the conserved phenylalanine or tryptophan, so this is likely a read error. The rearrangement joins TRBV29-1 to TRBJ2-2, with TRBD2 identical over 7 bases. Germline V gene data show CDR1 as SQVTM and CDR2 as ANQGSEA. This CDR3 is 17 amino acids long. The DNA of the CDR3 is TGCAGCGACCATTCATCCGGGACTATTACGAACGCCGGGGAGCTGTTTCTT. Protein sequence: CSDHSSGTITNAGELFL.

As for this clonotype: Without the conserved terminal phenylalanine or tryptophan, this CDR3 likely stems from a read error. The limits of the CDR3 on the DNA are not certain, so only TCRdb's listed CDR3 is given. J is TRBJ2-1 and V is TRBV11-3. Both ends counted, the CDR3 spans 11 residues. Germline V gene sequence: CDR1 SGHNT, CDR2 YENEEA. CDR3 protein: CPSKTSNEHFL.

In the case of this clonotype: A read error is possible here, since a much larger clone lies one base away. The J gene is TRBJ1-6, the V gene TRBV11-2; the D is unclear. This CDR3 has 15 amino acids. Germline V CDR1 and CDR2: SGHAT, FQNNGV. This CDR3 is CTSSSRTVDNSPLHF. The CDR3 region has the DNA TGTACCAGCAGCTCCAGGACGGTTGACAATTCACCCCTCCACTTT.

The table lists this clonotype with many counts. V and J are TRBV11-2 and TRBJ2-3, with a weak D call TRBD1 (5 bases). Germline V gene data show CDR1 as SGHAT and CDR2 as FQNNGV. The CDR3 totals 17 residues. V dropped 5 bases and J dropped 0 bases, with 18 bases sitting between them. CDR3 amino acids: CASSPGWRSPSTDTQYF. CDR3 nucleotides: TGTGCCAGCAGCCCAGGGTGGCGGAGCCCTAGCACAGATACGCAGTATTTT.

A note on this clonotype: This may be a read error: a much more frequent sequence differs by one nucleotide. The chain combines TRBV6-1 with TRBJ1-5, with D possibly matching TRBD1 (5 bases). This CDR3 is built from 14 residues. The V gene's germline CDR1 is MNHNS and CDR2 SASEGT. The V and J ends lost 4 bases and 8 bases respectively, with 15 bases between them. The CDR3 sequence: CASSGHRLGEPQHF. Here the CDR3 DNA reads TGTGCCAGCAGTGGTCATCGGTTGGGGGAGCCCCAGCATTTT.

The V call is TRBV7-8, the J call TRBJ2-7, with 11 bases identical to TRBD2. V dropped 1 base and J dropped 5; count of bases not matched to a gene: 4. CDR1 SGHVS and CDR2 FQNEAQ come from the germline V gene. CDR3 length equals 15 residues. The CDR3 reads CASSLGSGRAHEQYF. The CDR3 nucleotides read TGTGCCAGCAGCTTAGGTAGCGGGAGGGCCCACGAGCAGTACTTC.

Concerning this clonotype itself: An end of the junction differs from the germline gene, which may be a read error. CDR3 amino acids: CASSLVGSGETPYF. The CDR3, as DNA: TGCGCCAGCAGCTTAGTGGGGAGCGGAGAGACCCCGTACTTC. This chain uses TRBV11-2 with TRBJ2-5; TRBD2 might be the D (5 bases). The CDR3 consists of 14 residues. Looked up from germline, CDR1 is SGHAT and CDR2 is FQNNGV.

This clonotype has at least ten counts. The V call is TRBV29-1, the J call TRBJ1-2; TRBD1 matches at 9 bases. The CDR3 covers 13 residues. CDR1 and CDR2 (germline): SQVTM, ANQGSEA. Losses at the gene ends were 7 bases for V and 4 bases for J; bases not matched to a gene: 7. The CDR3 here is CSAGTGLPYGYTF. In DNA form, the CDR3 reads TGCAGCGCGGGGACAGGGCTTCCCTATGGCTACACCTTC.

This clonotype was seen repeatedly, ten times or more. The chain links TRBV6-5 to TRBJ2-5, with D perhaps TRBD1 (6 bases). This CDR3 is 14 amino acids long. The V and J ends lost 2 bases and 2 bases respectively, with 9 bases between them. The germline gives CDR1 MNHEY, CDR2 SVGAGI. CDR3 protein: CASSYDDRQETQYF. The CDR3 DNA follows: TGTGCCAGCAGTTACGACGACAGGCAAGAGACCCAGTACTTC.

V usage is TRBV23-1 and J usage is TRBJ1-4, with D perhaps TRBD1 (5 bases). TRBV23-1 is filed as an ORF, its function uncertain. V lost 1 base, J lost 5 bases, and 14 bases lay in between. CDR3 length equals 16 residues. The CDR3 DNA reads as TGCGCCAGCAGTCAATTTGGCGGGACGGGAAATGAAAAACTGTTTTTT. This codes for CASSQFGGTGNEKLFF.

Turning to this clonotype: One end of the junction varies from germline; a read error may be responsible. The DNA of the CDR3 is TGTACCAGCAGCTTAGAGCCTAGGGAACAGTACTTC. Its translation: CTSSLEPREQYF. V gene TRBV11-3 combines with J gene TRBJ2-7; no clear D gene. CDR3 length: 12 amino acids. CDR1 is SGHNT and CDR2 is YENEEA in the germline V gene.

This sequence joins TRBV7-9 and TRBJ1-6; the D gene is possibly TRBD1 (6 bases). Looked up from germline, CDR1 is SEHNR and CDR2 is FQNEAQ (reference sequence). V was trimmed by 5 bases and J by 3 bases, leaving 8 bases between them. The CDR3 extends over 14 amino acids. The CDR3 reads CASSGQSYNSPLHF. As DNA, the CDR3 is TGTGCCAGCAGCGGACAGAGCTATAATTCACCCCTCCACTTT.